Presented here are 2 T cell receptor beta chains from one specimen sequenced in a study of T cells after yellow fever vaccination (dated 2019 in TCRdb). What this sample's treatment or condition label stands for: live attenuated yellow fever vaccine strain. Library preparation used 5' RACE. The instrument was an Illumina HiSeq 2500. TCRdb redid the processing of the public reads, applying fastp at Q25 and MiXCR, and retained in-frame beta chains. Rows with one shared CDR3 protein collapse into an entry with the most common genes and DNA. This sample lists over 25,000 distinct CDR3 sequences; 5.5% were detected once. The ten largest clones take up 12% of the sample. The sample consisted of PBMCs, either bulk or a sorted T-cell subset (CD4+, CD8+, memory, or dextramer-sorted; not recorded which), taken 15 days after the yellow fever booster vaccination. The receptors here all came from a young man who received the YFV17D yellow fever vaccine.

There are many counts of this clonotype. The V and J genes are TRBV20-1 and TRBJ2-7, with 12 nucleotides matching TRBD2. CDR3 length: 14 amino acids. Unmatched junction bases numbered 8, after V lost 8 bases and J lost 3 bases. The germline V gene encodes CDR1 DFQATT and CDR2 SNEGSKA (reference sequence). The CDR3, as DNA: TGCAGTTCCTCGACTAGCGGGAGTATCTACGAGCAGTACTTC. Protein: CSSSTSGSIYEQYF.

This clonotype showed up many times. J is TRBJ1-4 and V is TRBV7-9; TRBD1 is a possible D gene (6 bases). The CDR3 runs to 15 residues. The V and J ends lost 2 bases and 4 bases respectively, with 11 bases between them. Germline CDR1 SEHNR, CDR2 FQNEAQ (reference sequence). DNA of the CDR3: TGTGCCAGCAGCTTACGGGGGCTCGATAATGAAAAACTGTTTTTT. It translates to CASSLRGLDNEKLFF.